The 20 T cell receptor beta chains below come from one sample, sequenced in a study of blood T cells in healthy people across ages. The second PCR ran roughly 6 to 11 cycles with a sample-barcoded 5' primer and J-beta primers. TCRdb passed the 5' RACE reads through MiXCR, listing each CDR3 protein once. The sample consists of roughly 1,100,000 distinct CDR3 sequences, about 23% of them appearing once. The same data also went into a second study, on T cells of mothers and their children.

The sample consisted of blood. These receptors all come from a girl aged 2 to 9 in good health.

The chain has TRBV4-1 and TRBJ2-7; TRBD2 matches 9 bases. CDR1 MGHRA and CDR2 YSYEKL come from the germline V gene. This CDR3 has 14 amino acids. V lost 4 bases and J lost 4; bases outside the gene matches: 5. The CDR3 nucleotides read TGCGCCAGCAGCCCCGGGACTAGCCATTACGAGCAGTACTTC. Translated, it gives CASSPGTSHYEQYF.

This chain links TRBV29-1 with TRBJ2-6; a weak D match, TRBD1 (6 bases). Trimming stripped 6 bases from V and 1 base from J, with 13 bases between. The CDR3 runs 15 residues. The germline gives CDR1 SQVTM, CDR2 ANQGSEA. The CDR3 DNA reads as TGCAGCGTATTACAAGGGGGTTCTGGGGCCAACGTCCTGACTTTC. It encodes CSVLQGGSGANVLTF.

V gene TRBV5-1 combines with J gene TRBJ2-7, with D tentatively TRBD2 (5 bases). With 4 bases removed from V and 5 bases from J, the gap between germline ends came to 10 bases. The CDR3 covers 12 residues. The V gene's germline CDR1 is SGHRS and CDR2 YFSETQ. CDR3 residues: CASSERRNEQYF. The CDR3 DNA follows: TGCGCCAGCAGCGAAAGGAGGAACGAGCAGTACTTC.

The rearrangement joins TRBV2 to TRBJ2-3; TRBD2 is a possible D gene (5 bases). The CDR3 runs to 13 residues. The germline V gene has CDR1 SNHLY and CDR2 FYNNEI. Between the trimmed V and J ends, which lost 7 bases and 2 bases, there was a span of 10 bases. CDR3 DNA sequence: TGTGCCAGCAACAGACTACCCACAGATACGCAGTATTTT. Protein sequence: CASNRLPTDTQYF.

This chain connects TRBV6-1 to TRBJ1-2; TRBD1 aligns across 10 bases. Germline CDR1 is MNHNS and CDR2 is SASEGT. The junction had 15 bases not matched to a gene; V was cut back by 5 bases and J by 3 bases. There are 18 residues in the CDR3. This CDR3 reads CASSPLGQGRVEDYGYTF. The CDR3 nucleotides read TGTGCCAGCAGTCCTCTGGGACAGGGGAGGGTGGAGGACTATGGCTACACCTTC.

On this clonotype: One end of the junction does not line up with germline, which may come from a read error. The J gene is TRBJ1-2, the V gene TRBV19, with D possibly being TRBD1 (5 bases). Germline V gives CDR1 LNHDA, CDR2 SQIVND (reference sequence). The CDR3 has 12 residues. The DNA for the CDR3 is TGTGCCGGTAGTTTTTGGGGGGAGGGCTACACCTTC. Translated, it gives CAGSFWGEGYTF.

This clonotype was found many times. CDR3 sequence (DNA): TGTGCCAGCGGTCACAATGAGCAGTTCTTC. It specifies CASGHNEQFF. This chain joins TRBV2 and TRBJ2-1, with unresolved D. The V end lost 8 bases, the J end lost 5 bases, and 4 bases lay between the germline ends. This CDR3 spans 10 amino acids. Germline V gene lookup returns CDR1 SNHLY and CDR2 FYNNEI.

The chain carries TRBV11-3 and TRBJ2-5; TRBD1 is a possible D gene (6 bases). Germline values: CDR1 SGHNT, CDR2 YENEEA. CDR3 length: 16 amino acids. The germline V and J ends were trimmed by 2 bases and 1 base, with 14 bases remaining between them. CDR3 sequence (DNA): TGTGCCAGCAGCTTACGTTTCAACAGGGCCCAAGAGACCCAGTACTTC. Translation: CASSLRFNRAQETQYF.

CDR3 residues: CASSVEVDELAGRNEQFF. The CDR3 DNA reads TGTGCCAGCAGCGTAGAAGTAGATGAGCTAGCGGGGAGGAATGAGCAGTTCTTC. This chain connects TRBV9 to TRBJ2-7, with TRBD2 matching 9 bases. Matching the DNA end better, TRBJ2-1 makes the J call doubtful. The germline V gene has CDR1 SGDLS and CDR2 YYNGEE. This CDR3 comprises 18 residues.

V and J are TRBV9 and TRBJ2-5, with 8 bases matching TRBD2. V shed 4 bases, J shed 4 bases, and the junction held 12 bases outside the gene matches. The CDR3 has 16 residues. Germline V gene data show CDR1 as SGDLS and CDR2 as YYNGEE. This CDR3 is CASSTAGLAGGETQYF. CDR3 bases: TGTGCCAGCAGCACCGCGGGGCTAGCGGGTGGAGAGACCCAGTACTTC.

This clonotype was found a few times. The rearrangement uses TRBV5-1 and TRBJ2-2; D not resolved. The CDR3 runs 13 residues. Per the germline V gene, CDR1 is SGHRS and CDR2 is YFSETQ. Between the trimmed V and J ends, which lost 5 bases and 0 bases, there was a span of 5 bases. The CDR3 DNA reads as TGCGCCAGCAGAACAGCGAACACCGGGGAGCTGTTTTTT. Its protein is CASRTANTGELFF.

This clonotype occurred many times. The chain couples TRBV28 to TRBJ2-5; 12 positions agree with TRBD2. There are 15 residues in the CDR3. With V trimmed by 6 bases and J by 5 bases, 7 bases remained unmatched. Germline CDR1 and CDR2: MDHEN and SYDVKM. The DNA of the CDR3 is TGTGCCAGCAGAAAGACTAGCGGGAGCGGGGAGACCCAGTACTTC. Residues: CASRKTSGSGETQYF.

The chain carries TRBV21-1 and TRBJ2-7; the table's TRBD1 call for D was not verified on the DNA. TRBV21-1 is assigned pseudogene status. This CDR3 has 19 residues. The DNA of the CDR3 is TGTGCCAGCAGCTCGCCGACAGGGGGAACACTATTACTTTCCTACGAGCAGTACTTC. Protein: CASSSPTGGTLLLSYEQYF.

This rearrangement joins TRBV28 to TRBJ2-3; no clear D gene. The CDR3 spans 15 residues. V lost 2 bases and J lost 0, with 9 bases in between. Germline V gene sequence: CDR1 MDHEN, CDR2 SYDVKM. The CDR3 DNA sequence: TGTGCCAGCAGTTTACGGTCGTTCAGCACAGATACGCAGTATTTT. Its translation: CASSLRSFSTDTQYF.

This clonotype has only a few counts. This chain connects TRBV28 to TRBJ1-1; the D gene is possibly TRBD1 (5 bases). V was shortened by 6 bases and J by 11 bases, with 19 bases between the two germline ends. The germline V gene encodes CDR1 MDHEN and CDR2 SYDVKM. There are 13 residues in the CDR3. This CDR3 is CASSYGTDLGAFF. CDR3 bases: TGTGCCAGCAGCTACGGGACGGACCTCGGGGCTTTCTTT.

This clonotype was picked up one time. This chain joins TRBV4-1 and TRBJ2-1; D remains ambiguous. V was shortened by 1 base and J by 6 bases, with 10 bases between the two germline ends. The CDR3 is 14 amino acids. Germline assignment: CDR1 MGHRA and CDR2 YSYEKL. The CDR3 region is CASSQVGLSNEQFF. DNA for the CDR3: TGCGCCAGCAGCCAAGTGGGTCTTAGCAATGAGCAGTTCTTC.

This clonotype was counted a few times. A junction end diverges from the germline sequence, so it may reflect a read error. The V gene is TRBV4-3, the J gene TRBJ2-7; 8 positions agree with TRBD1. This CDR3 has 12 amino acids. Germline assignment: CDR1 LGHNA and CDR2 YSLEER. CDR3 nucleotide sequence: TGCGCCAGCAGCCAAGATGACAGGGACAGGACCTTC. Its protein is CASSQDDRDRTF.

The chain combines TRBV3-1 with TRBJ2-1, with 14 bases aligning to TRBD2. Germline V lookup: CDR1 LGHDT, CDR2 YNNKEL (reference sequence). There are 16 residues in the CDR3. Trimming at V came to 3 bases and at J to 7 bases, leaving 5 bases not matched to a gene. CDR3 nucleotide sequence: TGTGCCAGCAGCCAGGGACTAGCGGGAGTAGAAAATGAGCAGTTCTTC. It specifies CASSQGLAGVENEQFF.

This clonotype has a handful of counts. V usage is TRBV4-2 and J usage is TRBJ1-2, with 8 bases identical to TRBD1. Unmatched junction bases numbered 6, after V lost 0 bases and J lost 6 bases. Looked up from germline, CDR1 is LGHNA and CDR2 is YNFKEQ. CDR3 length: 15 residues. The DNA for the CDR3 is TGTGCCAGCAGCCAAGAGGCGACAGGGGATAATGGCTACACCTTC. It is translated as CASSQEATGDNGYTF.

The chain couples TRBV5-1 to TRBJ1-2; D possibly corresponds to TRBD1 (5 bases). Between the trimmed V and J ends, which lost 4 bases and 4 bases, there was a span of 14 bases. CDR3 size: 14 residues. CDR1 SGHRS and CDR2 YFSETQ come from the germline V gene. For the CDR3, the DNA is TGCGCCAGCAGCATGAGACAGAGGGGCTATGGCTACACCTTC. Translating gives CASSMRQRGYGYTF.